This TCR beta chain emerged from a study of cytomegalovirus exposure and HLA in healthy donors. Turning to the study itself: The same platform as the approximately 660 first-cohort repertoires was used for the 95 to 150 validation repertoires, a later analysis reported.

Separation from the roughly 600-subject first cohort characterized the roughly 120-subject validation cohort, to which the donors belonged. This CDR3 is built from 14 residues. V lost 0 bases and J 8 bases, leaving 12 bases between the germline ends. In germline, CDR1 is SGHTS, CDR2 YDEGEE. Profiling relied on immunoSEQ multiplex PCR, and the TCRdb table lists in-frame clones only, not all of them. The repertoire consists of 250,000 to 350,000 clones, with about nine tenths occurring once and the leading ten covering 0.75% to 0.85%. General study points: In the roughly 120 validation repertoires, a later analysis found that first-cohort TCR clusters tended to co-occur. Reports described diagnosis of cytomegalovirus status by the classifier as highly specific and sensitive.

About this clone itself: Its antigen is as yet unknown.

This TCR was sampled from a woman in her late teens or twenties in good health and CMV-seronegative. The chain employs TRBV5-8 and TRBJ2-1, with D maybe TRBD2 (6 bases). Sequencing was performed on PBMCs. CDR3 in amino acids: CASSLGRAGYEQFF. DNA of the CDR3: TGTGCCAGCAGCTTGGGTCGGGCGGGGTATGAGCAGTTCTTC.